Presented here are 24 T cell receptor beta chains from one specimen sequenced in a study of immunodeficiency. TCRdb's table, derived via immunoSEQ multiplex PCR, lists solely in-frame clones and lacks some. The table has about 3,900 clones, around 90% seen once; the top ten hold roughly 4.5%. Sequencing was carried out using CD4+ T cells from blood. The origin of the receptors is a human donor in good health.

This chain uses TRBV6-5 with TRBJ2-1; the D gene is possibly TRBD1 (6 bases). With 10 bases removed from V and 0 bases from J, the gap between germline ends came to 16 bases. The germline V gene has CDR1 MNHEY and CDR2 SVGAGI. CDR3 length: 15 amino acids. The CDR3 spells CATSRGIISYNEQFF. CDR3 coding DNA: TGTGCCACCTCGAGGGGGATTATCTCCTACAATGAGCAGTTCTTC.

The rearrangement links TRBV7-9 to TRBJ2-1; D is unclear. Germline V gene data show CDR1 as SEHNR and CDR2 as FQNEAQ (reference sequence). This CDR3 is built from 17 residues. Trimming removed 2 bases at V and 0 bases at J, with 14 bases between. CDR3 bases: TGTGCCAGCAGCTTAATTACGGTTAGGGACTCCTACAATGAGCAGTTCTTC. Protein: CASSLITVRDSYNEQFF.

The chain is built from TRBV15 and TRBJ2-1; 7 positions match TRBD2. The CDR3 length is 13 residues. CDR1 and CDR2 from the germline V gene are LNHNV and YYDKDF (reference sequence). Germline trimming cut 1 base from V and 12 bases from J; bases unmatched to any gene: 6. The CDR3 bases are TGTGCCACCAGCAGAGGGAGTGGGGAGGGGCAGTTCTTC. Its protein product is CATSRGSGEGQFF.

The chain joins TRBV10-2 to TRBJ1-2; D ambiguous. The ends were cut back, 3 bases at V and 2 bases at J, with 16 bases in the middle. CDR1 WSHSY and CDR2 SAAADI come from the germline V gene. CDR3 length: 16 residues. CDR3 bases: TGCGCCAGCAGTGATCCCCAAGGGCGTCTAAACTATGGCTACACCTTC. Amino acid sequence: CASSDPQGRLNYGYTF.

This clone was seen just once. V usage is TRBV2 and J usage is TRBJ2-1; weak D call: TRBD1 (6 bases). CDR1 SNHLY and CDR2 FYNNEI come from the germline V gene. V lost 6 bases and J 10 bases, leaving 13 bases between the germline ends. This CDR3 is built from 12 residues. The CDR3 reads CASREDRGEQFF. The CDR3, as DNA: TGTGCCAGCAGGGAGGACAGAGGGGAGCAGTTCTTC. Filled out from reference TRBV2 and TRBJ2-1, the complete variable domain reads EPEVTQTPSHQVTQMGQEVILRCVPISNHLYFYWYRQILGQKVEFLVSFYNNEISEKSEIFDDQFSVERPDGSNFTLKIRSTKLEDSAMYFCASREDRGEQFFGPGTRLTVL.

The rearrangement uses TRBV18 and TRBJ2-3, with D maybe TRBD1 (5 bases). Trimming removed 5 bases from V and 2 bases from J, with 8 bases in between. Germline assignment: CDR1 KGHSH and CDR2 LQKENI. This CDR3 contains 13 residues. The CDR3 DNA reads TGTGCCAGCTCAGGCAGGGTCACAGATACGCAGTATTTT. It specifies CASSGRVTDTQYF.

The J gene is TRBJ2-7, the V gene TRBV2; D not certain. CDR3 length equals 12 residues. V lost 1 base and J lost 4, with 5 bases in between. Germline assignment: CDR1 SNHLY and CDR2 FYNNEI. The CDR3 region is CASSEGIYEQYF. The CDR3 DNA reads as TGTGCCAGCAGTGAAGGGATATACGAGCAGTACTTC.

The chain carries TRBV28 and TRBJ1-2, with D hard to call. In germline, CDR1 is MDHEN, CDR2 SYDVKM. This CDR3 contains 16 residues. Between the trimmed V and J ends, which lost 8 bases and 2 bases, there was a span of 21 bases. CDR3 nucleotide sequence: TGTGCCAGCGCCGCAAGCTACTTGTGGGGAAACTATGGCTACACCTTC. This sequence encodes CASAASYLWGNYGYTF.

The chain combines TRBV12-5 with TRBJ2-1, with a possible D match to TRBD2 (7 bases). This CDR3 is built from 15 residues. V shed 2 bases and J shed 10 bases, with 18 bases lying between them. Germline V CDR1 and CDR2: LGHNT, FRNRAP. The CDR3 DNA reads as TGTGCTAGTGGTTTGCGACTTAGGGGGGGTACCGAGCAGTTCTTC. Its protein is CASGLRLRGGTEQFF. Variable domain in full (rest from reference TRBV12-5 and TRBJ2-1): DARVTQTPRHKVTEMGQEVTMRCQPILGHNTVFWYRQTMMQGLELLAYFRNRAPLDDSGMPKDRFSAEMPDATLATLKIQPSEPRDSAVYFCASGLRLRGGTEQFFGPGTRLTVL.

The rearrangement joins TRBV6-5 to TRBJ2-1, with 13 bases identical to TRBD2. CDR1 and CDR2 (germline): MNHEY, SVGAGI. This CDR3 region has 13 residues. The trim removed 7 bases at V and 13 bases at J, leaving 7 bases unmatched. CDR3 nucleotide sequence: TGTGCCAGCACCCCACTAGCGGGAGGGAGCCAGTTCTTC. Protein sequence: CASTPLAGGSQFF.

The chain has TRBV4-2 and TRBJ2-5; TRBD2 agrees at 7 bases. Germline V gene sequence: CDR1 LGHNA, CDR2 YNFKEQ. The CDR3 loop spans 14 amino acids. Trimming removed 2 bases from V and 14 bases from J; junction bases left unmatched: 14. The CDR3 reads CASSQTDDEGGPYF. Written as DNA, the CDR3 is TGTGCCAGCAGCCAAACCGACGACGAGGGAGGGCCCTACTTC.

V gene TRBV19 combines with J gene TRBJ2-7; 8 positions agree with TRBD1. The CDR3 covers 15 residues. Germline loops: CDR1 LNHDA, CDR2 SQIVND (reference sequence). J gave up 2 bases and V 5 bases, and 8 bases lay outside the gene matches. CDR3 DNA: TGTGCCAGTAGTTCGACTACAGGGGGTCCCTACGAGCAGTACTTC. This sequence encodes CASSSTTGGPYEQYF.

This clone was recorded only once. The chain has TRBV10-2 and TRBJ1-2; D unclear. The CDR3 length is 12 residues. CDR1 is WSHSY and CDR2 is SAAADI in the germline V gene. V was clipped by 4 bases and J by 2 bases, with 5 bases between them. CDR3 protein: CASSGGNYGYTF. CDR3 sequence (DNA): TGCGCCAGCAGTGGAGGGAACTATGGCTACACCTTC.

The genes are TRBV2 and TRBJ2-1, with 8 bases lining up with TRBD1. The CDR3 is 15 amino acids. CDR1 and CDR2 (germline): SNHLY, FYNNEI. V lost 5 bases to trimming and J lost 0 bases; unmatched junction nucleotides: 3. The CDR3 nucleotides are TGTGCCAGCAGTTCAGACAGGGGCTCCTACAATGAGCAGTTCTTC. This gives the protein CASSSDRGSYNEQFF.

This chain uses TRBV2 with TRBJ1-5; D may be TRBD1 (6 bases). Germline V gene lookup returns CDR1 SNHLY and CDR2 FYNNEI. This CDR3 region has 13 residues. V gave up 7 bases and J gave up 3 bases, with 10 bases separating them. As DNA, the CDR3 is TGTGCCAGCACCGGACAGCACAATCAGCCCCAGCATTTT. It translates to CASTGQHNQPQHF.

The rearrangement uses TRBV5-4 and TRBJ1-1; D is perhaps TRBD1 (5 bases). Germline V CDR1 and CDR2: SGHNT, YYREEE (reference sequence). This CDR3 has 15 amino acids. The V gene lost 2 bases and the J gene lost 5 bases, with 16 bases spanning the gap. The CDR3: CASSFPRDAGTEAFF. CDR3 DNA sequence: TGTGCCAGCAGCTTTCCCAGGGACGCGGGTACTGAAGCTTTCTTT. The whole variable domain, filled in from reference TRBV5-4 and TRBJ1-1, reads ETGVTQSPTHLIKTRGQQVTLRCSSQSGHNTVSWYQQALGQGPQFIFQYYREEENGRGNFPPRFSGLQFPNYSSELNVNALELDDSALYLCASSFPRDAGTEAFFGQGTRLTVV.

The rearrangement joins TRBV7-9 to TRBJ1-3; D is unresolved. Germline loops: CDR1 SEHNR, CDR2 FQNEAQ (reference sequence). The CDR3 extends over 16 amino acids. V lost 2 bases and J 0 bases, leaving 11 bases between the germline ends. CDR3 DNA: TGTGCCAGCAGCTTACTCACGGAATCCTCTGGAAACACCATATATTTT. The encoded protein is CASSLLTESSGNTIYF.

This rearrangement joins TRBV28 to TRBJ1-4; D might be TRBD1 (5 bases). This CDR3 spans 14 amino acids. CDR1 MDHEN and CDR2 SYDVKM come from the germline V gene. V shed 4 bases and J shed 3 bases, with 9 bases lying between them. The CDR3 region is CASSYGGANEKLFF. The CDR3 coding sequence is TGTGCCAGCAGTTATGGGGGGGCTAATGAAAAACTGTTTTTT.

The chain joins TRBV6-5 to TRBJ1-5, with no clear D. Trimming took off 7 bases at V and 7 bases at J, with 11 bases between the two ends. The CDR3 contains 12 residues. Germline loops: CDR1 MNHEY, CDR2 SVGAGI. CDR3 amino acids: CASMALGQPQHF. CDR3 bases: TGTGCCAGCATGGCGTTGGGCCAGCCCCAGCATTTT.

This clone showed up just once. The DNA of the CDR3 is TGTGCCAGCATTACACAGGGAACGCCCTTTTTTGGCTACACCTTC. It codes for CASITQGTPFFGYTF. V and J are TRBV6-4 and TRBJ1-2; D possibly corresponds to TRBD1 (6 bases). The length of the CDR3 is 15 residues. CDR1 and CDR2 from the germline V gene are MRHNA and SNTAGT. V lost 7 bases and J lost 7, with 22 bases in between.

A single count supports this clone. The V and J genes are TRBV7-8 and TRBJ2-5; possibly TRBD2 for D (6 bases). The germline V and J ends were trimmed by 5 bases and 6 bases, with 19 bases remaining between them. Looked up from germline, CDR1 is SGHVS and CDR2 is FQNEAQ. This CDR3 comprises 15 residues. CDR3 sequence reads: CASSQPGSSEQTQYF. CDR3 coding DNA: TGTGCCAGCAGCCAACCGGGGTCTAGCGAGCAGACCCAGTACTTC.

The CDR3 is CASSLGQGADTQYF. CDR3 bases: TGTGCCAGCTCACTGGGACAGGGAGCAGATACGCAGTATTTT. The V gene is TRBV18, the J gene TRBJ2-3; the match to TRBD1 covers 9 bases. V trimming: 4 bases; J trimming: 4 bases; junction bases outside the gene matches: 3. This CDR3 contains 14 residues. The V gene's germline CDR1 is KGHSH and CDR2 LQKENI.

In its sample, this clone was seen once. The genes are TRBV27 and TRBJ1-3; D remains ambiguous. The germline V and J ends were trimmed by 6 bases and 3 bases, with 9 bases remaining between them. Per germline, CDR1 MNHEY and CDR2 SMNVEV (reference sequence). The CDR3 is 13 amino acids. The CDR3 DNA sequence: TGTGCCAGCAGACCAGCCAGTGGAAACACCATATATTTT. Protein sequence: CASRPASGNTIYF.

This clone was found once. The chain couples TRBV7-2 to TRBJ2-7; possible D gene TRBD2, 5 bases. CDR3 length: 14 amino acids. Trimming left V 1 base short and J 3 bases short, with 10 bases between. Per the germline V gene, CDR1 is SGHTA and CDR2 is FQGNSA. This CDR3 reads CASSLGSGIYEQYF. CDR3 sequence (DNA): TGTGCCAGCAGCTTAGGATCGGGGATCTACGAGCAGTACTTC.